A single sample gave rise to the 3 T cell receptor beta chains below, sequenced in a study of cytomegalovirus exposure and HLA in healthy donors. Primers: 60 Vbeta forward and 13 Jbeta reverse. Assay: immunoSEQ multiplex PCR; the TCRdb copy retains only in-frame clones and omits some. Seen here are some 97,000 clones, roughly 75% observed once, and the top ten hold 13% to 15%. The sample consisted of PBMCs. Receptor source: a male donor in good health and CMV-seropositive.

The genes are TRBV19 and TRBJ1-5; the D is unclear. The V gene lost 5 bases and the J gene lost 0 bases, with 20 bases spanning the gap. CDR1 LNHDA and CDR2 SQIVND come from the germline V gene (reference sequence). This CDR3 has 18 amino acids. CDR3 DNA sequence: TGTGCCAGTAGTGCAGGTGAAACAGATTTATCTAGCAATCAGCCCCAGCATTTT. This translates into CASSAGETDLSSNQPQHF.

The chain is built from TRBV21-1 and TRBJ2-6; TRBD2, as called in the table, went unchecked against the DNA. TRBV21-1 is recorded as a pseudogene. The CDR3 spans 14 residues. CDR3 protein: CASRRDSGANVLTF. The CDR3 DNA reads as TGTGCCAGCCGCAGAGACTCTGGGGCCAACGTCCTGACTTTC.

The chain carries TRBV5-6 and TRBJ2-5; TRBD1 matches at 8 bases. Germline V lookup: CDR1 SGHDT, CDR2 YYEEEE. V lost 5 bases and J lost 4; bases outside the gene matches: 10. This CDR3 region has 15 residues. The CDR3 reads CASRQIGQGGETQYF. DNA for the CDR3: TGTGCCAGCAGACAGATTGGACAGGGCGGAGAGACCCAGTACTTC.